This section outlines one T cell receptor beta chain sequence together with its context. CDR3 length: 14 amino acids. Germline-derived CDR1 and CDR2 are SGHRS and YFSETQ. Trimming removed 3 bases from V and 7 bases from J; junction bases left unmatched: 7. This sample is drawn from a study of T cell changes during pregnancy in multiple sclerosis. Using immunoSEQ multiplex PCR, the repertoire was profiled, and TCRdb retains in-frame clones only, with some absent. Among roughly 64,000 clones, roughly 89% were seen once, and the ten largest hold roughly 1.5%. The sequence was obtained from a female donor with multiple sclerosis, enrolled in a pregnancy study. The chain links TRBV5-1 to TRBJ2-1, with TRBD2 matching over 7 bases. This specimen consisted of peripheral blood, obtained in the second trimester of pregnancy. As DNA, the CDR3 is TGCGCCAGCAGCTCCATAGCGGGCCCGAATGAGCAGTTCTTC. It yields the protein CASSSIAGPNEQFF.